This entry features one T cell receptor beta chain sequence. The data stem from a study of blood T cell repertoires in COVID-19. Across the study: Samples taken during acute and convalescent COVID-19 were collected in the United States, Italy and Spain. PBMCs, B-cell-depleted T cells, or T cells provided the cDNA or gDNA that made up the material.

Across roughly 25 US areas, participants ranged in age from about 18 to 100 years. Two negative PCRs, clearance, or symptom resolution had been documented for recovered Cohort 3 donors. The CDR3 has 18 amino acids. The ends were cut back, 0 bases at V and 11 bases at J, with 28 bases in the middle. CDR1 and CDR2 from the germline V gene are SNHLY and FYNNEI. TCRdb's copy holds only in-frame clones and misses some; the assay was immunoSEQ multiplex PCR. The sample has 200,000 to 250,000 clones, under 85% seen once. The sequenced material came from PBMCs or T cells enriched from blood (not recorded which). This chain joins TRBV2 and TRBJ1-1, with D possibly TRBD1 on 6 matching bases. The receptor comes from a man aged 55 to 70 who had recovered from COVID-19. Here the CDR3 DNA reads TGTGCCAGCAGTGAAGCCCACCCCGCTGCGGTAGGGGGTAAATGGGCTTTCTTT. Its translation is CASSEAHPAAVGGKWAFF.